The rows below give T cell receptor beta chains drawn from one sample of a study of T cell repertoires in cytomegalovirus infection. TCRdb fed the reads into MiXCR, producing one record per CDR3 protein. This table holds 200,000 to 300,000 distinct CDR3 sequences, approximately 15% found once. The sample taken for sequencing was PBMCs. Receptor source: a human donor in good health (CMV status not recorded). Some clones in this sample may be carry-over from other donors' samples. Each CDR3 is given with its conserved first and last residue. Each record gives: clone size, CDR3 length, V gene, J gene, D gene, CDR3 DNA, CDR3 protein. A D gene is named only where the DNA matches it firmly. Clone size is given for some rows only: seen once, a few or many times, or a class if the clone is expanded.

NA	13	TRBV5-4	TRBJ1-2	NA	TGTGCCAGCAGCGACTCAACAGGGTATGGCTACACCTTC	CASSDSTGYGYTF
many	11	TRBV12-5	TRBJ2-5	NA	TGTGCTAGTGGGATCAAAGAGACCCAGTACTTC	CASGIKETQYF
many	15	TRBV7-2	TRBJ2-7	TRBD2	TGTGCCAGCAGCCTCGGACTAGCAAGCTCCTACGAGCAGTACTTC	CASSLGLASSYEQYF
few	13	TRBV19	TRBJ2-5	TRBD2	TGTGCCAGTACTAGCGGGAGCGGCGAGACCCAGTACTTC	CASTSGSGETQYF
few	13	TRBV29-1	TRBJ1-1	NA	TGCAGCGTTGAGCGGACCATGAACACTGAAGCTTTCTTT	CSVERTMNTEAFF
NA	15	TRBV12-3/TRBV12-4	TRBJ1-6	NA	TGTGCCAGCAGCCTGGGGCGCTCCTATAATTCACCCCTCCACTTT	CASSLGRSYNSPLHF
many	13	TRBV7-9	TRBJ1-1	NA	TGTGCCAGCAACCCCCTATGGTCCACTGAAGCTTTCTTT	CASNPLWSTEAFF
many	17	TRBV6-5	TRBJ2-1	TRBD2	TGTGCCAGCAGTTACGAGAGGGGCAGCGGGAGGGACAATGAGCAGTTCTTC	CASSYERGSGRDNEQFF
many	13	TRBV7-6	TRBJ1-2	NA	TGTGCCAGCAGCCCCGCATGGGCAGATGGCTACACCTTC	CASSPAWADGYTF
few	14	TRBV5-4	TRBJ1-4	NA	TGTGCCAGCAGCCGCAGGGGTGAGGATGAAAAACTGTTTTTT	CASSRRGEDEKLFF
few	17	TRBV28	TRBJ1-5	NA	TGTGCCAGTTCGACCATGCTCCGTCAAACATTCAATCAGCCCCAGCATTTT	CASSTMLRQTFNQPQHF
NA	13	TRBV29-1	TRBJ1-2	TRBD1	TGCAGCGTTGGGACAGGAGAAAACTATGGCTACACCTTC	CSVGTGENYGYTF
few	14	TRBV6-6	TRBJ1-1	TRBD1	TGTGCCAGCAGTTCGGGACAGAGGAACACTGAAGCTTTCTTT	CASSSGQRNTEAFF
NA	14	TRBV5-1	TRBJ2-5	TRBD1	TGCGCCAGCAGCTCCCGGGACAGCCAAGAGACCCAGTACTTC	CASSSRDSQETQYF
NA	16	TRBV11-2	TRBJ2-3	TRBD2	TGTGCCAGCAGCTTAGTACTAGCGGGCAGCACAGATACGCAGTATTTT	CASSLVLAGSTDTQYF
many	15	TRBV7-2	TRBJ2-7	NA	TGTGCCAGCAGCCGCGGGACAGTGGGGACTTACGAGCAGTACTTC	CASSRGTVGTYEQYF
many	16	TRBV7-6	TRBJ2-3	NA	TGTGCCAGCAGCCCCGGGGGGACAGGAGGCACAGATACGCAGTATTTT	CASSPGGTGGTDTQYF
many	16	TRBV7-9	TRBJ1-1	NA	TGTGCCAGCAGCCCCCCGGTCGGGGCGGCCTACACTGAAGCTTTCTTT	CASSPPVGAAYTEAFF
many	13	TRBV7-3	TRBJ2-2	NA	TGTGCCAGCAGCTCCGGCGGAACCGGGGAGCTGTTTTTT	CASSSGGTGELFF
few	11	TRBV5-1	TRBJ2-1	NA	TGCGCCAGCAGCTTTCATGTGGAGCAGTTCTTC	CASSFHVEQFF
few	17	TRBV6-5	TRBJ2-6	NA	TGTGCCAGCAGTTACTCGGACAGCCCCTCTGGGGCCAACGTCCTGACTTTC	CASSYSDSPSGANVLTF
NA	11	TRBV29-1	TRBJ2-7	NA	TGCAGCGTTGGGACGCCGAGTGAGCAGTACTTC	CSVGTPSEQYF
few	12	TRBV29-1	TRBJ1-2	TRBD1	TGCAGCGTCGAAGAGGGACAGGGGGCAGGGACCTTC	CSVEEGQGAGTF